Each of the 9 T cell receptor beta chains below was sequenced from the same sample in a study of cytomegalovirus exposure and HLA in healthy donors. Vbeta (60) and Jbeta (13) primers were used in the PCR. The assay was immunoSEQ multiplex PCR, and TCRdb's table has in-frame clones only and misses some. The table has some 130,000 clones, 70% to 85% seen once. The sequenced material came from PBMCs. These receptors originate from a male donor in good health and CMV-seropositive.

The genes are TRBV19 and TRBJ1-2; D is possibly TRBD1 (6 bases). The V end lost 7 bases, the J end lost 3 bases, and 15 bases lay between the germline ends. This CDR3 has 14 amino acids. Germline V gene data show CDR1 as LNHDA and CDR2 as SQIVND (reference sequence). The CDR3 loop is CASTPGGADYGYTF. The DNA for the CDR3 is TGTGCCAGTACCCCGGGGGGGGCTGACTATGGCTACACCTTC.

The chain is built from TRBV13 and TRBJ1-1; 7 bases map to TRBD1. CDR1 and CDR2 from the germline V gene are PRHDT and FYEKMQ (reference sequence). Losses at the gene ends were 2 bases for V and 3 bases for J; bases not matched to a gene: 3. The CDR3 extends over 14 amino acids. CDR3 sequence (DNA): TGTGCCAGCAGCTTAACAGGGGTTTACACTGAAGCTTTCTTT. It is translated as CASSLTGVYTEAFF.

This chain connects TRBV30 to TRBJ2-4; 9 bases match TRBD2. The CDR3 consists of 11 residues. V lost 5 bases to trimming and J lost 12 bases; unmatched junction nucleotides: 5. CDR1 is GTSNPN, CDR2 SVGIG, per germline (reference sequence). As DNA, the CDR3 is TGTGCCTGGGCGGGAGGGGACAGTCAGTACTTC. It is translated as CAWAGGDSQYF.

The V call is TRBV7-2, the J call TRBJ1-2, with D possibly being TRBD1 (5 bases). The ends were cut back, 5 bases at V and 6 bases at J, with 16 bases in the middle. Germline CDR1 and CDR2: SGHTA and FQGNSA. The CDR3 totals 14 residues. CDR3 DNA sequence: TGTGCCAGCAGCCACGACGGCGGGGGGAATGGCTACACCTTC. It specifies CASSHDGGGNGYTF.

The gene calls are TRBV5-1 and TRBJ1-2, with 8 bases identical to TRBD1. V trimming: 3 bases; J trimming: 14 bases; junction bases outside the gene matches: 9. The germline gives CDR1 SGHRS, CDR2 YFSETQ. The CDR3 extends over 12 amino acids. Here the CDR3 DNA reads TGCGCCAGCAGCTCCTACTCAGGGGGCGAAACCTTC. This sequence encodes CASSSYSGGETF.

The chain employs TRBV12-2 and TRBJ2-2; the table gives TRBD2 as D, unverified against the DNA. TRBV12-2 is described as a pseudogene. There are 20 residues in the CDR3. The CDR3 loop reads CASRPSGRVQVRGRAGELFF. The CDR3 region has the DNA TGTGCAAGTCGCCCTAGCGGGAGGGTCCAGGTCCGCGGGAGGGCCGGGGAGCTGTTTTTT.

The chain has TRBV5-1 and TRBJ2-1; 9 bases fit TRBD2. With 4 bases clipped from V and 4 bases from J, the junction kept 3 bases outside the gene matches. Germline-derived CDR1 and CDR2 are SGHRS and YFSETQ. This CDR3 is built from 14 residues. The CDR3 DNA reads TGCGCCAGCAGCAATAGCGGGGGTTACAATGAGCAGTTCTTC. Amino acids: CASSNSGGYNEQFF.

This chain joins TRBV14 and TRBJ2-2; perhaps TRBD2 as D (7 bases). Trimming stripped 2 bases from V and 5 bases from J, with 15 bases between. There are 16 residues in the CDR3. Germline loops: CDR1 SGHDN, CDR2 FVKESK. In DNA, the CDR3 is TGTGCCAGCAGCCAAAGGGGGGGCCGGAGTACCGGGGAGCTGTTTTTT. Amino acids: CASSQRGGRSTGELFF.

The chain employs TRBV2 and TRBJ2-5, with a possible D match to TRBD2 (6 bases). With 1 base removed from V and 3 bases from J, the gap between germline ends came to 12 bases. The CDR3 runs 15 residues. Per the germline V gene, CDR1 is SNHLY and CDR2 is FYNNEI. This chain's CDR3 is CASSEGAGGEETQYF. The CDR3 region has the DNA TGTGCCAGCAGTGAAGGTGCAGGAGGGGAAGAGACCCAGTACTTC. The variable domain in full, with the rest retrieved from reference TRBV2 and TRBJ2-5, is EPEVTQTPSHQVTQMGQEVILRCVPISNHLYFYWYRQILGQKVEFLVSFYNNEISEKSEIFDDQFSVERPDGSNFTLKIRSTKLEDSAMYFCASSEGAGGEETQYFGPGTRLLVL.